The rows below give T cell receptor beta chains drawn from one sample of a study of follicular helper T cells after annual influenza vaccination. TCRdb keeps only in-frame clones here, not all; method: immunoSEQ multiplex PCR. The sample includes fewer than 8,000 clones, approximately 91% seen only once; the top ten take 0.55% to 0.8%. The source was CXCR5+ CD38- circulating T follicular helper cells from blood, collected 7 days after influenza vaccination. The receptors derive from an adult who received the influenza vaccine. Both conserved end residues are part of each CDR3. The order of the fields is V gene, J gene, D gene, clone size, CDR3 protein, CDR3 DNA. D genes are given only for firm matches. Expanded clones are given a class, and other clones once, few, many or no size at all.

V: TRBV5-1
J: TRBJ1-1
D: -
size: -
CDR3: CASSLERRAVGFEAFF
DNA: TGCGCCAGCAGCTTGGAGCGGCGGGCAGTGGGGTTTGAAGCTTTCTTT

V: TRBV27
J: TRBJ2-3
D: -
size: -
CDR3: CASSSRGTLYYSTDTQYF
DNA: TGTGCCAGCAGTTCGAGGGGGACACTCTATTATAGCACAGATACGCAGTATTTT

V: TRBV7-2
J: TRBJ2-7
D: -
size: -
CDR3: CASSLVQGASYEQYF
DNA: TGTGCCAGCAGCTTAGTTCAGGGAGCCTCCTACGAGCAGTACTTC

V: TRBV7-3
J: TRBJ2-2
D: TRBD1
size: -
CDR3: CASSTTGGATGELFF
DNA: TGTGCCAGCAGCACGACAGGGGGCGCAACCGGGGAGCTGTTTTTT

V: TRBV28
J: TRBJ1-2
D: TRBD1
size: -
CDR3: CASSSSGQGLYGYTF
DNA: TGTGCCAGCAGTTCCTCAGGACAGGGACTCTATGGCTACACCTTC

V: TRBV28
J: TRBJ1-4
D: TRBD1
size: -
CDR3: CASSFEAGGVKLFF
DNA: TGTGCCAGCAGTTTTGAAGCAGGGGGCGTAAAACTGTTTTTT

V: TRBV29-1
J: TRBJ1-1
D: -
size: -
CDR3: CSVGNLRTLNTEAFF
DNA: TGCAGCGTTGGTAACTTAAGGACACTGAACACTGAAGCTTTCTTT

V: TRBV5-1
J: TRBJ2-3
D: TRBD1
size: -
CDR3: CASSLWSQGASSTDTQYF
DNA: TGCGCCAGCAGCTTGTGGTCCCAGGGGGCAAGTAGCACAGATACGCAGTATTTT

V: TRBV7-9
J: TRBJ2-1
D: -
size: -
CDR3: CASSPERALGKDEQFF
DNA: TGTGCCAGCAGCCCAGAGCGGGCCCTCGGGAAGGATGAGCAGTTCTTC

V: TRBV19
J: TRBJ2-7
D: -
size: -
CDR3: CASSFGAREQYF
DNA: TGTGCCAGTAGTTTCGGGGCGCGCGAGCAGTACTTC

V: TRBV15
J: TRBJ2-1
D: -
size: -
CDR3: CATSRDTGPNEQFF
DNA: TGTGCCACCAGCAGAGATACGGGACCCAATGAGCAGTTCTTC

V: TRBV2
J: TRBJ1-4
D: TRBD1
size: -
CDR3: CASSVQGSPNEKLFF
DNA: TGTGCCAGCAGTGTACAGGGGTCCCCTAATGAAAAACTGTTTTTT

V: TRBV7-8
J: TRBJ2-1
D: -
size: -
CDR3: CASSLGTSNEQFF
DNA: TGTGCCAGCAGCTTAGGGACAAGCAATGAGCAGTTCTTC

V: TRBV7-6
J: TRBJ2-1
D: -
size: -
CDR3: CASSYQLGAYNEQFF
DNA: TGTGCCAGCAGCTACCAGTTAGGAGCTTACAATGAGCAGTTCTTC

V: TRBV6-6
J: TRBJ1-1
D: -
size: -
CDR3: CASRSTGWNTEAFF
DNA: TGTGCCAGCAGGAGTACAGGTTGGAACACTGAAGCTTTCTTT

V: TRBV6-4
J: TRBJ2-1
D: TRBD2
size: once
CDR3: CASSDSGGSVSYNEQFF
DNA: TGTGCCAGCAGTGACTCCGGCGGGAGTGTCTCCTACAATGAGCAGTTCTTC

V: TRBV5-1
J: TRBJ2-1
D: -
size: -
CDR3: CASSPWTGQNEQFF
DNA: TGCGCCAGCAGCCCTTGGACGGGCCAGAATGAGCAGTTCTTC

V: TRBV30
J: TRBJ2-7
D: -
size: -
CDR3: CAWSETYEQYF
DNA: TGTGCCTGGAGCGAAACCTACGAGCAGTACTTC

V: TRBV7-3
J: TRBJ2-5
D: TRBD1
size: -
CDR3: CASSFGQGRETQYF
DNA: TGTGCCAGCAGCTTCGGACAGGGACGCGAGACCCAGTACTTC

V: TRBV6-1
J: TRBJ1-4
D: -
size: -
CDR3: CASLAGIQANEKLFF
DNA: TGTGCCAGCCTCGCAGGGATTCAAGCTAATGAAAAACTGTTTTTT

V: TRBV6-5
J: TRBJ2-1
D: -
size: -
CDR3: CASSYSGGPRFF
DNA: TGTGCCAGCAGTTACTCGGGGGGGCCCCGGTTCTTC

V: TRBV5-1
J: TRBJ1-1
D: TRBD1
size: once
CDR3: CASSLDITGVTEAFF
DNA: TGCGCCAGCAGCTTGGACATAACAGGGGTCACTGAAGCTTTCTTT

V: TRBV5-4
J: TRBJ2-3
D: -
size: -
CDR3: CASSLDQFTDTDTQYF
DNA: TGTGCCAGCAGCTTGGACCAGTTTACAGACACAGATACGCAGTATTTT

V: TRBV6-5
J: TRBJ1-2
D: TRBD1
size: -
CDR3: CASSSGDRGGGYTF
DNA: TGTGCCAGCAGTTCAGGGGACAGAGGTGGTGGCTACACCTTC

V: TRBV5-1
J: TRBJ2-3
D: TRBD1
size: -
CDR3: CASSPTGVGTDTQYF
DNA: TGCGCCAGCAGCCCCACAGGGGTTGGCACAGATACGCAGTATTTT

V: TRBV7-8
J: TRBJ1-1
D: -
size: -
CDR3: CASSLGGGYTEAFF
DNA: TGTGCCAGCAGCTTAGGGGGGGGTTACACTGAAGCTTTCTTT

V: TRBV7-3
J: TRBJ2-1
D: TRBD2
size: once
CDR3: CASSLIPTSGRAVRYNEQFF
DNA: TGTGCCAGCAGCTTAATCCCAACTAGCGGGAGGGCCGTTCGGTACAATGAGCAGTTCTTC

V: TRBV29-1
J: TRBJ1-2
D: -
size: -
CDR3: CSVRKDALDGYTF
DNA: TGCAGCGTGAGGAAAGACGCGTTAGATGGCTACACCTTC

V: TRBV6-4
J: TRBJ2-2
D: TRBD2
size: -
CDR3: CASSSGADTGELFF
DNA: TGTGCCAGCAGTAGCGGGGCCGACACCGGGGAGCTGTTTTTT

V: TRBV6-1
J: TRBJ2-5
D: -
size: -
CDR3: CASSEWRGRETQYF
DNA: TGTGCCAGCAGTGAATGGAGAGGAAGAGAGACCCAGTACTTC

V: TRBV30
J: TRBJ2-7
D: -
size: few
CDR3: CAWRRPGAPEQYF
DNA: TGTGCCTGGAGACGGCCCGGGGCTCCCGAGCAGTACTTC

V: TRBV2
J: TRBJ1-5
D: -
size: -
CDR3: CASSVSPDSNQPQHF
DNA: TGTGCCAGCAGTGTTTCCCCCGATAGCAATCAGCCCCAGCATTTT

V: TRBV10-1
J: TRBJ2-2
D: -
size: -
CDR3: CASSELGTGELFF
DNA: TGCGCCAGCAGTGAGTTAGGGACCGGGGAGCTGTTTTTT

V: TRBV27
J: TRBJ2-5
D: -
size: -
CDR3: CASSYPPTVRPGETQYF
DNA: TGTGCCAGCAGTTACCCACCGACCGTCCGGCCGGGGGAGACCCAGTACTTC

V: TRBV30
J: TRBJ2-7
D: -
size: -
CDR3: CAWAPGEYEQYF
DNA: TGTGCCTGGGCCCCGGGGGAGTACGAGCAGTACTTC

V: TRBV19
J: TRBJ2-1
D: TRBD1
size: few
CDR3: CASSIRTGRLFF
DNA: TGTGCCAGTAGTATCAGGACAGGCCGGCTGTTCTTC

V: TRBV6-6
J: TRBJ2-5
D: -
size: -
CDR3: CASSYRVETQYF
DNA: TGTGCCAGCAGTTACAGGGTTGAGACCCAGTACTTC

V: TRBV6-5
J: TRBJ1-3
D: -
size: -
CDR3: CASSLTGGNTIYF
DNA: TGTGCCAGCAGTTTGACAGGTGGAAACACCATATATTTT

V: TRBV19
J: TRBJ1-1
D: TRBD1
size: -
CDR3: CASTWDRDTEAFF
DNA: TGTGCCAGTACCTGGGACAGGGACACTGAAGCTTTCTTT

V: TRBV5-1
J: TRBJ2-1
D: TRBD2
size: -
CDR3: CASSTGGLTYNEQFF
DNA: TGCGCCAGCAGCACGGGAGGGCTCACCTACAATGAGCAGTTCTTC

V: TRBV6-1
J: TRBJ2-7
D: -
size: -
CDR3: CASSALDGTVTYEQYF
DNA: TGTGCCAGCAGTGCCCTGGACGGGACTGTTACCTACGAGCAGTACTTC

V: TRBV28
J: TRBJ2-7
D: -
size: -
CDR3: CASSFMGPRHEQYF
DNA: TGTGCCAGCAGTTTTATGGGACCCAGACATGAGCAGTACTTC

V: TRBV2
J: TRBJ2-3
D: -
size: -
CDR3: CASSETTYADTQYF
DNA: TGTGCCAGCAGTGAAACTACGTACGCAGATACGCAGTATTTT

V: TRBV6-1
J: TRBJ2-7
D: -
size: -
CDR3: CASSGYLGYEQYF
DNA: TGTGCCAGCAGTGGTTATCTAGGCTACGAGCAGTACTTC

V: TRBV5-1
J: TRBJ1-3
D: -
size: -
CDR3: CASGGTPDSGNTIYF
DNA: TGCGCCAGCGGAGGGACCCCAGATTCTGGAAACACCATATATTTT

V: TRBV14
J: TRBJ2-7
D: TRBD1
size: -
CDR3: CASSSGTGRSLGSEQYF
DNA: TGTGCCAGCAGCTCCGGGACAGGGCGAAGCTTGGGAAGCGAGCAGTACTTC

V: TRBV5-5
J: TRBJ2-2
D: TRBD2
size: -
CDR3: CASSVIAGLAGGTAGELFF
DNA: TGTGCCAGCAGCGTAATAGCGGGACTAGCGGGAGGGACGGCCGGGGAGCTGTTTTTT

V: TRBV7-8
J: TRBJ2-5
D: TRBD1
size: -
CDR3: CASSAGTGGRETQYF
DNA: TGTGCCAGCAGCGCCGGGACAGGGGGAAGAGAGACCCAGTACTTC

V: TRBV9
J: TRBJ2-2
D: TRBD2
size: -
CDR3: CASSVFRSGRVTGELFF
DNA: TGTGCCAGCAGCGTATTTCGAAGTGGGAGGGTCACCGGGGAGCTGTTTTTT

V: TRBV15
J: TRBJ1-1
D: -
size: -
CDR3: CATSREFGPNTEAFF
DNA: TGTGCCACCAGCAGAGAATTCGGCCCGAACACTGAAGCTTTCTTT

V: TRBV21-1
J: TRBJ2-5
D: -
size: -
CDR3: CASSTNTYQETQYF
DNA: TGTGCCAGCAGCACGAACACGTACCAAGAGACCCAGTACTTC

V: TRBV10-3
J: TRBJ1-4
D: TRBD1
size: -
CDR3: CAIRSTGGDEKLFF
DNA: TGTGCCATCAGGTCGACAGGGGGCGATGAAAAACTGTTTTTT

V: TRBV6-4
J: TRBJ2-1
D: TRBD2
size: -
CDR3: CASSDETSGGNEQFF
DNA: TGTGCCAGCAGCGACGAGACTAGCGGGGGAAATGAGCAGTTCTTC

V: TRBV9
J: TRBJ1-3
D: -
size: -
CDR3: CASSVALPDSGNTIYF
DNA: TGTGCCAGCAGCGTAGCTCTCCCGGACTCTGGAAACACCATATATTTT

V: TRBV7-8
J: TRBJ2-7
D: -
size: -
CDR3: CASSGDSVLQYF
DNA: TGTGCCAGCAGCGGTGATTCAGTTTTGCAGTACTTC

V: TRBV28
J: TRBJ1-2
D: TRBD1
size: -
CDR3: CASTPGQVHGYTF
DNA: TGTGCCAGCACCCCTGGACAGGTTCATGGCTACACCTTC

V: TRBV4-3
J: TRBJ1-2
D: -
size: -
CDR3: CASSQGRRNYGYTF
DNA: TGCGCCAGCAGCCAAGGAAGGCGGAACTATGGCTACACCTTC

V: TRBV9
J: TRBJ1-1
D: -
size: -
CDR3: CASSVQTNTEAFF
DNA: TGTGCCAGCAGCGTACAGACGAACACTGAAGCTTTCTTT